This is a list of T cell receptor beta chains from one sample in a study of shared clonotypes between healthy human individuals. Clones were read by immunoSEQ multiplex PCR, and TCRdb kept only the in-frame ones, dropping some. Among hundreds of thousands of clones listed, 95% to 98% were seen once. Sequences were obtained from naive CD8+ T cells sorted from blood. The receptors shown here come from a man aged 25 to 40 in good health. CDR3s include the opening cysteine and the closing phenylalanine or tryptophan. Each record gives: D gene, V gene, J gene, clone size, CDR3 DNA, CDR3 protein. The D gene is left open where the match is weak. Clone sizes are given selectively: once, few, many, or a class where the clone is expanded.

D gene: NA
V gene: TRBV28
J gene: TRBJ2-7
clone size: NA
CDR3 DNA: TGTGCCAGCAAACTCGCGGGACTCATATACGAGCAGTACTTC
CDR3 protein: CASKLAGLIYEQYF

D gene: TRBD2
V gene: TRBV29-1
J gene: TRBJ2-7
clone size: NA
CDR3 DNA: TGCAGCGTCCTCAGCGGGAACTACGAGCAGTACTTC
CDR3 protein: CSVLSGNYEQYF

D gene: NA
V gene: TRBV27
J gene: TRBJ2-7
clone size: NA
CDR3 DNA: TGTGCCAGCAGCACAACCGGGACACACGAGCAGTACTTC
CDR3 protein: CASSTTGTHEQYF

D gene: TRBD2
V gene: TRBV7-2
J gene: TRBJ2-1
clone size: NA
CDR3 DNA: TGTGCGTCTCAGGGTGGGACTAGCTCCTACAATGAGCAGTTCTTC
CDR3 protein: CASQGGTSSYNEQFF

D gene: TRBD1
V gene: TRBV9
J gene: TRBJ1-5
clone size: NA
CDR3 DNA: TGTGCCAGCAGCGTAGAGGGGACAGTTGGACAGCCCCAGCATTTT
CDR3 protein: CASSVEGTVGQPQHF

D gene: NA
V gene: TRBV4-3
J gene: TRBJ2-7
clone size: NA
CDR3 DNA: TGCGCCAGCAGCCAAGATGGGGTTGTCGAGCAGTACTTC
CDR3 protein: CASSQDGVVEQYF

D gene: NA
V gene: TRBV27
J gene: TRBJ2-7
clone size: NA
CDR3 DNA: TGTGCCAGCAGGAGCAGCTACGAGCAGTACTTC
CDR3 protein: CASRSSYEQYF

D gene: TRBD2
V gene: TRBV29-1
J gene: TRBJ2-2
clone size: NA
CDR3 DNA: TGCAGCGTTGAAGATATTCCCGGGACTAGCGGGACCACCGGGGAGCTGTTTTTT
CDR3 protein: CSVEDIPGTSGTTGELFF

D gene: NA
V gene: TRBV14
J gene: TRBJ2-2
clone size: NA
CDR3 DNA: TGTGCCAGCAGCCAAGATCGGCCAGGGACCGGGGAGCTGTTTTTT
CDR3 protein: CASSQDRPGTGELFF

D gene: NA
V gene: TRBV11-2
J gene: TRBJ2-2
clone size: NA
CDR3 DNA: TGTGCCAGCATGGGGGCAGTCATCACCGGGGAGCTGTTTTTT
CDR3 protein: CASMGAVITGELFF

D gene: TRBD2
V gene: TRBV25-1
J gene: TRBJ2-7
clone size: NA
CDR3 DNA: TGTGCCAGCAGTACTAGCGGGCTTACCTACGAGCAGTACTTC
CDR3 protein: CASSTSGLTYEQYF

D gene: NA
V gene: TRBV27
J gene: TRBJ1-3
clone size: NA
CDR3 DNA: TGTGCCAGCAGACAGACCAGCTCTGGAAACACCATATATTTT
CDR3 protein: CASRQTSSGNTIYF

D gene: NA
V gene: TRBV28
J gene: TRBJ2-3
clone size: NA
CDR3 DNA: TGTGCCAGCAGTTCCCCGAGCGGAACCACAGATACGCAGTATTTT
CDR3 protein: CASSSPSGTTDTQYF

D gene: NA
V gene: TRBV6-5
J gene: TRBJ2-5
clone size: NA
CDR3 DNA: TGTGCCAGCAGCCCCGTTTTTTCAGAGACCCAGTACTTC
CDR3 protein: CASSPVFSETQYF

D gene: TRBD1
V gene: TRBV10-3
J gene: TRBJ2-1
clone size: NA
CDR3 DNA: TGTGCCATCAGCCGGGACAGGGGTGGGAATGAGCAGTTCTTC
CDR3 protein: CAISRDRGGNEQFF

D gene: NA
V gene: TRBV28
J gene: TRBJ2-1
clone size: NA
CDR3 DNA: TGTGCCAGCAGCCCGAGGCACTACAATGAGCAGTTCTTC
CDR3 protein: CASSPRHYNEQFF

D gene: TRBD1
V gene: TRBV2
J gene: TRBJ2-3
clone size: once
CDR3 DNA: TGTGCCATCGGGACAGGGCGCACAGATACGCAGTATTTT
CDR3 protein: CAIGTGRTDTQYF

D gene: NA
V gene: TRBV5-1
J gene: TRBJ2-7
clone size: once
CDR3 DNA: TGCGCCAGCAGCTTGGATTTTAAGGGGTTGGGTGAGCAGTACTTC
CDR3 protein: CASSLDFKGLGEQYF

D gene: NA
V gene: TRBV6-6
J gene: TRBJ2-1
clone size: NA
CDR3 DNA: TGTGCCGCCGCCTTGCGAGTCCTAAATGAGCAGTTCTTC
CDR3 protein: CAAALRVLNEQFF

D gene: TRBD2
V gene: TRBV6-5
J gene: TRBJ2-3
clone size: NA
CDR3 DNA: TGTGCCAGCAGTTACCTTAGCGGGAGGGACACAGATACGCAGTATTTT
CDR3 protein: CASSYLSGRDTDTQYF

D gene: TRBD2
V gene: TRBV4-3
J gene: TRBJ2-1
clone size: NA
CDR3 DNA: TGCGCCAGCAGCCAAGACCTAGCGGGTTACAATGAGCAGTTCTTC
CDR3 protein: CASSQDLAGYNEQFF

D gene: TRBD2
V gene: TRBV9
J gene: TRBJ2-5
clone size: NA
CDR3 DNA: TGTGCCAGCAGCGGTCCTAGCGGGAGGGGTTCAGAGACCCAGTACTTC
CDR3 protein: CASSGPSGRGSETQYF

D gene: NA
V gene: TRBV7-9
J gene: TRBJ2-2
clone size: NA
CDR3 DNA: TGTGCCAGCAGCCCCGAGGACACCGGGGAGCTGTTTTTT
CDR3 protein: CASSPEDTGELFF

D gene: TRBD1
V gene: TRBV16
J gene: TRBJ1-2
clone size: NA
CDR3 DNA: TGTGCCAGCAGCCAATCGATCTCAGGGGGCGATGGCTACACCTTC
CDR3 protein: CASSQSISGGDGYTF

D gene: NA
V gene: TRBV9
J gene: TRBJ2-5
clone size: NA
CDR3 DNA: TGTGCCAGCAGCGTAGGGTTTCGGGACGGGGAGACCCAGTACTTC
CDR3 protein: CASSVGFRDGETQYF

D gene: NA
V gene: TRBV6-6
J gene: TRBJ1-5
clone size: NA
CDR3 DNA: TGTGCCAGCAGTCCCGGCTTCGGCACCAATCAGCCCCAGCATTTT
CDR3 protein: CASSPGFGTNQPQHF